The present T cell receptor (beta chain) was sequenced within a study of T cell repertoires in cytomegalovirus infection. Whole-study context: TCR beta signatures that were public indicated CMV infection and matching HLA type.

TCRdb called the reads again in MiXCR, with one record for every CDR3 protein. Found here are 450,000 to 650,000 distinct CDR3 sequences, about 26% of them singletons; the top ten hold about 12%. The CDR3 consists of 16 residues. Looked up from germline, CDR1 is KGHSH and CDR2 is LQKENI. V lost 3 bases and J 2 bases, leaving 14 bases between the germline ends. The receptor was isolated from a human donor in good health (CMV status not recorded). Some clones in this sample may be carry-over from other donors' samples. Sequencing was carried out using PBMCs. The genes are TRBV18 and TRBJ2-1; unclear D gene. The chain's CDR3 is CASSPPAGGAYNEQFF. Written as DNA, the CDR3 is TGTGCCAGCTCACCTCCGGCCGGTGGCGCCTACAATGAGCAGTTCTTC.